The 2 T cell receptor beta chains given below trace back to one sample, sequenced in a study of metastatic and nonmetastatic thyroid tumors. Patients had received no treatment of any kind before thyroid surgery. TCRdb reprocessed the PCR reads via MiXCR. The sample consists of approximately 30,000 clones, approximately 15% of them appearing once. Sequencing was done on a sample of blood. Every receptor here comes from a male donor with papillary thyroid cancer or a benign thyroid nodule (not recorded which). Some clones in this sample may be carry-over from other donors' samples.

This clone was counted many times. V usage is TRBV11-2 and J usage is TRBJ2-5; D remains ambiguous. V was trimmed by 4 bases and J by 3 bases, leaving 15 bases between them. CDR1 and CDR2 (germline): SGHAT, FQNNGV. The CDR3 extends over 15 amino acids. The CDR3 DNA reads TGTGCCAGCAGCTCCCCAAGAGCCAGGAAAGAGACCCAGTACTTC. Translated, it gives CASSSPRARKETQYF.

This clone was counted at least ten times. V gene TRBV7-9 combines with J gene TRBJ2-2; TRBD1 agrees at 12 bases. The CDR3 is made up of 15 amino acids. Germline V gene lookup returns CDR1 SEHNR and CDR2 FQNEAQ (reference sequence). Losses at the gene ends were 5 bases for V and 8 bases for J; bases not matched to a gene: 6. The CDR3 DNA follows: TGTGCCAGCAGCCTGGGACAGGGGGCTGAGGGGGAGCTGTTTTTT. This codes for CASSLGQGAEGELFF.